The clone carrying this TCR beta chain showed up just a few times. Donors in Cohort 3 who had recovered were those with two negative PCRs, healthcare professional clearance, or resolution of their symptoms. The data derive from a study of blood T cell repertoires in COVID-19. The wider study: Acute and convalescent COVID-19 samples came from the United States, Italy and Spain.

The CDR3 is 14 amino acids. Germline CDR1 and CDR2: SGHNT and YYREEE (reference sequence). Trimming took 1 base from V and 4 from J, leaving 11 bases between them. In the original analysis: Nucleated cell counts were estimated from reference gene primer amplification. The assay was immunoSEQ multiplex PCR, and TCRdb's table has in-frame clones only and misses some. Clone size and the V and J calls come from that table; the DNA yielded D and trimming. In the table there are 360,000 or so clones, approximately 89% of which are singletons. The specimen was PBMCs or T cells enriched from blood (not recorded which). The source is a young woman who had recovered from COVID-19. V is TRBV5-4 and J is TRBJ1-2; a possible D gene is TRBD1 (6 bases). DNA for the CDR3: TGTGCCAGCAGCTTGCAGGGGCCGGGCTATGGCTACACCTTC. It translates to CASSLQGPGYGYTF.